This T cell receptor beta chain was sequenced for a study of shared clonotypes between healthy human individuals. Generated by immunoSEQ multiplex PCR, the TCRdb table keeps only in-frame clones and is missing some. The sample shows around 1.6 million clones, 95% to 99% of them seen only once. CDR1 and CDR2 from the germline V gene are LGHNA and YNFKEQ. Trimming took 0 bases from V and 2 from J, leaving 11 bases between them. This CDR3 comprises 15 residues. This TCR was sampled from a man aged 25 to 40 in good health. The V call is TRBV4-2, the J call TRBJ2-7, with D unresolved. Input material: naive CD4+ T cells sorted from blood. Subset noted: CD45RA+ positively selected. CDR3 DNA: TGTGCCAGCAGCCAAGAAGTTAGCAGAGCCTACGAGCAGTACTTC. This gives the protein CASSQEVSRAYEQYF.